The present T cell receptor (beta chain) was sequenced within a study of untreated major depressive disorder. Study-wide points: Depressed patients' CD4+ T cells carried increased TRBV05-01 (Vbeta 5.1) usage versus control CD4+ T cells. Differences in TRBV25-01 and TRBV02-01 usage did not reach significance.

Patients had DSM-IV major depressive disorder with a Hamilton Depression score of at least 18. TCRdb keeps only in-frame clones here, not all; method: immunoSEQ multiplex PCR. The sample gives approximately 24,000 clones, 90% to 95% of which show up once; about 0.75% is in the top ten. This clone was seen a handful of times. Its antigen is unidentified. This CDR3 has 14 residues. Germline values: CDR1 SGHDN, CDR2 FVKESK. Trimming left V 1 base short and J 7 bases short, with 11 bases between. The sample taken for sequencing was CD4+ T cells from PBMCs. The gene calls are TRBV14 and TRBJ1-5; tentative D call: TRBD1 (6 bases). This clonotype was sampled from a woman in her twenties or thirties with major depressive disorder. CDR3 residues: CASSQVLGGQPQHF. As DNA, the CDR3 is TGTGCCAGCAGCCAAGTGTTAGGGGGACAGCCCCAGCATTTT.